Below, 30 T cell receptor beta chains from the same sample are listed, as sequenced in a study of a mutant IDH1 vaccine in newly diagnosed glioma. Assay used: immunoSEQ multiplex PCR; TCRdb lists only in-frame clones, some missing. The sample holds about 54,000 clones; around 80% are singletons and the top ten take under 4.5%. Time point noted: week 35, safety follow-up. A 20-mer mutant IDH1 peptide at 300 ug was injected subcutaneously with topical imiquimod. These receptors' targets are unknown. The sample was PBMCs, taken from a glioma patient whose treatment included an IDH1 peptide vaccine. Source of these receptors: a woman in her late teens or twenties with glioma.

The chain has TRBV6-6 and TRBJ2-7; D perhaps matches TRBD2 (5 bases). The CDR3 has 12 amino acids. Germline lookup yields CDR1 MNHNY and CDR2 SVGAGI (reference sequence). Trimming took off 8 bases at V and 0 bases at J, with 8 bases between the two ends. The DNA of the CDR3 is TGTGCCAGCTGGGGAGACTCCTACGAGCAGTACTTC. Translating gives CASWGDSYEQYF.

The V and J genes are TRBV6-5 and TRBJ2-7, with a possible D match to TRBD1 (5 bases). The V end lost 2 bases, the J end lost 3 bases, and 5 bases lay between the germline ends. Germline CDR1 and CDR2: MNHEY and SVGAGI. This CDR3 is built from 12 residues. CDR3 region: CASSYQGYEQYF. In nucleotides, the CDR3 is TGTGCCAGCAGTTACCAGGGCTACGAGCAGTACTTC.

This clone has only one observation. The chain joins TRBV9 to TRBJ2-1; TRBD2 matches at 8 bases. Per germline, CDR1 SGDLS and CDR2 YYNGEE. V shed 0 bases, J shed 6 bases, and the junction held 11 bases outside the gene matches. The CDR3 is made up of 17 amino acids. CDR3 DNA sequence: TGTGCCAGCAGCGTAGCGGCTGGAGCGGGGGTTATCAATGAGCAGTTCTTC. Its translation: CASSVAAGAGVINEQFF.

This sequence joins TRBV7-2 and TRBJ1-6; 7 nucleotides align to TRBD1. CDR3 length equals 13 residues. The germline gives CDR1 SGHTA, CDR2 FQGNSA. The J segment lost 10 bases and the V segment lost 2 bases, leaving 2 bases of the junction unmatched. The CDR3 region has the DNA TGTGCCAGCAGCTTACAGGGGGGCTCACCCCTCCACTTT. This gives the protein CASSLQGGSPLHF. Using reference TRBV7-2 and TRBJ1-6 for the parts outside the CDR3, the full variable domain is GAGVSQSPSNKVTEKGKDVELRCDPISGHTALYWYRQSLGQGLEFLIYFQGNSAPDKSGLPSDRFSAERTGGSVSTLTIQRTQQEDSAVYLCASSLQGGSPLHFGNGTRLTVT.

This chain uses TRBV6-1 with TRBJ1-5; possible D gene TRBD1, 6 bases. Germline lookup yields CDR1 MNHNS and CDR2 SASEGT. The V end was cut by 1 base, the J end by 5 bases, with 12 bases between. The CDR3 contains 15 residues. The CDR3 is CASSEEAGVDQPQHF. The DNA for the CDR3 is TGTGCCAGCAGTGAAGAGGCAGGGGTGGATCAGCCCCAGCATTTT.

The chain combines TRBV20-1 with TRBJ1-4, with D possibly being TRBD1 (6 bases). Per germline, CDR1 DFQATT and CDR2 SNEGSKA (reference sequence). The CDR3 is 11 residues long. As DNA, the CDR3 is TGCAGCGGACAGTTTAATGAAAAACTGTTTTTT. Translation: CSGQFNEKLFF.

This clone was found once. The CDR3 here is CALRTETNTEAFF. The CDR3 nucleotides read TGTGCCCTTCGGACAGAAACGAACACTGAAGCTTTCTTT. This chain joins TRBV2 and TRBJ1-1, with D possibly TRBD1 on 6 matching bases. Trimming removed 11 bases at V and 1 base at J, with 14 bases between. Germline CDR1 and CDR2: SNHLY and FYNNEI. This CDR3 comprises 13 residues.

V gene TRBV4-1 combines with J gene TRBJ2-5; 10 bases are a match to TRBD2. V gave up 4 bases and J gave up 1 base; unmatched junction bases: 12. Germline values: CDR1 MGHRA, CDR2 YSYEKL. CDR3 length: 18 amino acids. This chain's CDR3 is CASSPSGAGGAGQETQYF. CDR3 sequence (DNA): TGCGCCAGCAGCCCGTCCGGAGCGGGGGGGGCGGGCCAAGAGACCCAGTACTTC.

This clone was seen just once. CDR3 residues: CASSLGRATDTQYF. The DNA of the CDR3 is TGTGCCAGCAGTCTAGGGAGGGCCACAGATACGCAGTATTTT. V is TRBV2 and J is TRBJ2-3; 7 bases fit TRBD2. Germline CDR1 and CDR2: SNHLY and FYNNEI. The CDR3 covers 14 residues. Losses at the gene ends were 5 bases for V and 2 bases for J; bases not matched to a gene: 4.

The V and J genes are TRBV5-1 and TRBJ2-5; D remains ambiguous. Germline V gene data show CDR1 as SGHRS and CDR2 as YFSETQ. This CDR3 has 15 residues. Trimming stripped 0 bases from V and 3 bases from J, with 12 bases between. The CDR3 spells CASSLVPGREETQYF. As DNA, the CDR3 is TGCGCCAGCAGCTTGGTTCCGGGTCGGGAAGAGACCCAGTACTTC. The whole variable domain, remainder taken from reference TRBV5-1 and TRBJ2-5, is KAGVTQTPRYLIKTRGQQVTLSCSPISGHRSVSWYQQTPGQGLQFLFEYFSETQRNKGNFPGRFSGRQFSNSRSEMNVSTLELGDSALYLCASSLVPGREETQYFGPGTRLLVL.

V gene TRBV6-6 combines with J gene TRBJ2-3; D tentatively fits TRBD1 or TRBD2 (5 bases each). The CDR3 runs 15 residues. Trimming cost V 6 bases and J 2 bases, with 15 bases left between them. CDR1 is MNHNY, CDR2 SVGAGI, per germline (reference sequence). The CDR3 nucleotides are TGTGCCAGCAGACCCGTCGGGGCCCCCACAGATACGCAGTATTTT. This gives the protein CASRPVGAPTDTQYF.

V usage is TRBV13 and J usage is TRBJ2-7; a possible D gene is TRBD1 (5 bases). CDR1 is PRHDT and CDR2 is FYEKMQ in the germline V gene (reference sequence). The CDR3 length is 14 residues. Trimming took off 1 base at V and 3 bases at J, with 10 bases between the two ends. CDR3: CASSLAGSDYEQYF. The CDR3 nucleotides are TGTGCCAGCAGCTTAGCAGGGTCGGACTACGAGCAGTACTTC.

The V call is TRBV18, the J call TRBJ1-6, with TRBD1 identical over 9 bases. This CDR3 has 16 amino acids. Germline V gene data show CDR1 as KGHSH and CDR2 as LQKENI. V was clipped by 3 bases and J by 7 bases; unmatched bases: 7. CDR3 nucleotide sequence: TGTGCCAGCTCACCGAGGACAGGGGAGGGAAATTCACCCCTCCACTTT. It is translated as CASSPRTGEGNSPLHF.

This chain joins TRBV9 and TRBJ2-1; the D gene could be TRBD1 or TRBD2 (6 bases each). Germline assignment: CDR1 SGDLS and CDR2 YYNGEE. V lost 3 bases and J 5 bases, leaving 18 bases between the germline ends. This CDR3 spans 16 amino acids. The DNA of the CDR3 is TGTGCCAGCAGCGCACCTCGGGGGCGCGAGGACAATGAGCAGTTCTTC. Translating it yields CASSAPRGREDNEQFF.

The rearrangement links TRBV7-2 to TRBJ1-4, with 9 bases matching TRBD1. The CDR3 is 15 amino acids. Germline assignment: CDR1 SGHTA and CDR2 FQGNSA. Trimming took 4 bases from V and 7 from J; bases not matched to a gene: 7. The CDR3 sequence: CASSSYRGQSEKLFF. In DNA form, the CDR3 reads TGTGCCAGCAGCTCTTACAGGGGGCAGAGTGAAAAACTGTTTTTT.

The CDR3 loop is CASSLERGPNIQYF. The CDR3 region has the DNA TGTGCCAGCAGCCTGGAACGGGGACCGAACATTCAGTACTTC. The rearrangement links TRBV11-2 to TRBJ2-4; tentatively, D is TRBD1 or TRBD2 (5 bases each). Germline CDR1 SGHAT, CDR2 FQNNGV. This CDR3 is built from 14 residues. V was trimmed by 5 bases and J by 7 bases, leaving 15 bases between them.

V gene TRBV19 combines with J gene TRBJ2-3; D might be TRBD2 (5 bases). Germline-derived CDR1 and CDR2 are LNHDA and SQIVND (reference sequence). V lost 6 bases and J lost 5, with 9 bases in between. The CDR3 spans 12 residues. Here the CDR3 DNA reads TGTGCCAGTAGCCATGGGAGAGATACGCAGTATTTT. Translation: CASSHGRDTQYF.

The chain recombines TRBV19 with TRBJ1-2, with 10 bases aligning to TRBD1. Germline CDR1 is LNHDA and CDR2 is SQIVND (reference sequence). V trimming: 8 bases; J trimming: 7 bases; junction bases outside the gene matches: 7. This CDR3 is 13 amino acids long. Here the CDR3 reads CASLDRGIGGYTF. The DNA of the CDR3 is TGTGCCAGTTTGGACAGGGGGATCGGTGGCTACACCTTC.

The rearrangement links TRBV14 to TRBJ1-1, with D unresolved. The ends were cut back, 3 bases at V and 4 bases at J, with 12 bases in the middle. Germline lookup yields CDR1 SGHDN and CDR2 FVKESK. The CDR3 length is 14 residues. For the CDR3, the DNA is TGTGCCAGCAGCCACCGGACGGTCCTCACTGAAGCTTTCTTT. Its protein is CASSHRTVLTEAFF.

CDR3 in amino acids: CASRTGGYQEQYF. CDR3 DNA sequence: TGTGCCAGCAGAACAGGCGGATATCAGGAGCAGTACTTC. This chain uses TRBV28 with TRBJ2-7, with a possible D match to TRBD1 (5 bases). V lost 6 bases to trimming and J lost 7 bases, with 16 bases between them. CDR3 length equals 13 residues. CDR1 and CDR2 (germline): MDHEN, SYDVKM. The whole variable domain, filled in from reference TRBV28 and TRBJ2-7, reads DVKVTQSSRYLVKRTGEKVFLECVQDMDHENMFWYRQDPGLGLRLIYFSYDVKMKEKGDIPEGYSVSREKKERFSLILESASTNQTSMYLCASRTGGYQEQYFGPGTRLTVT.

The chain has TRBV7-9 and TRBJ2-5, with unresolved D. Deletions cut 5 bases from V and 4 bases from J, with 17 bases between. Germline V gene sequence: CDR1 SEHNR, CDR2 FQNEAQ (reference sequence). The CDR3 consists of 15 residues. CDR3 nucleotide sequence: TGTGCCAGCAGCAATACCACCTTTCCTCCAGAGACCCAGTACTTC. Protein sequence: CASSNTTFPPETQYF.

The chain is built from TRBV9 and TRBJ2-5; 10 bases are a match to TRBD2. V shed 0 bases, J shed 3 bases, and the junction held 8 bases outside the gene matches. The CDR3 runs 17 residues. CDR1 and CDR2 from the germline V gene are SGDLS and YYNGEE. CDR3: CASSVEGGLALKETQYF. CDR3 bases: TGTGCCAGCAGCGTAGAAGGGGGACTAGCGCTTAAAGAGACCCAGTACTTC.

The chain carries TRBV5-1 and TRBJ2-5; D is ambiguous. This CDR3 comprises 13 residues. CDR1 is SGHRS and CDR2 is YFSETQ in the germline V gene. With 2 bases removed from V and 1 base from J, the gap between germline ends came to 6 bases. The CDR3 coding sequence is TGCGCCAGCAGCTTTAAACCCCAAGAGACCCAGTACTTC. Its protein is CASSFKPQETQYF.

In its sample, this clone was seen a few times. This sequence joins TRBV5-4 and TRBJ1-4; TRBD1 matches at 7 bases. The CDR3 covers 15 residues. Germline V CDR1 and CDR2: SGHNT, YYREEE (reference sequence). Unmatched junction bases numbered 6, after V lost 0 bases and J lost 7 bases. The DNA for the CDR3 is TGTGCCAGCAGCTTGGGGGACAGTGGGGGTGAAAAACTGTTTTTT. Protein product: CASSLGDSGGEKLFF.

A remark on this clone: Different DNA sequences within this sample yield the same CDR3. This chain's CDR3 is CASSYEGDMNTEAFF. DNA of the CDR3: TGTGCCAGCAGTTACGAGGGCGACATGAACACTGAAGCTTTCTTT. This chain links TRBV6-5 with TRBJ1-1; D is unclear. V was pared by 2 bases and J by 0 bases, with 10 bases between. The CDR3 is 15 residues long. Per the germline V gene, CDR1 is MNHEY and CDR2 is SVGAGI.

V gene TRBV11-1 combines with J gene TRBJ2-7, with D uncertain. Germline V gene data show CDR1 as SGHAT and CDR2 as FQDESV (reference sequence). The CDR3 consists of 12 residues. Trimming took off 1 base at V and 3 bases at J, with 4 bases between the two ends. The CDR3 spells CASSLGVYEQYF. CDR3 nucleotides: TGTGCCAGCAGCTTAGGAGTCTACGAGCAGTACTTC.

This clone was counted a few times. This rearrangement joins TRBV11-3 to TRBJ1-1; unclear D gene. Deletions cut 0 bases from V and 5 bases from J, with 7 bases between. This CDR3 has 13 amino acids. Germline V gene data show CDR1 as SGHNT and CDR2 as YENEEA. The CDR3 bases are TGTGCCAGCAGCTTAGACCCGGGGACTGAAGCTTTCTTT. This translates into CASSLDPGTEAFF.

The rearrangement links TRBV13 to TRBJ2-7; no clear D. Trimming pared 5 bases from V and 6 bases from J, leaving 11 bases between. The CDR3 runs 12 residues. Germline V gene data show CDR1 as PRHDT and CDR2 as FYEKMQ (reference sequence). The CDR3 protein is CASSPYGPEQYF. The CDR3 DNA sequence: TGTGCCAGCAGCCCCTACGGGCCCGAGCAGTACTTC.

J is TRBJ2-7 and V is TRBV7-8, with 7 positions matching TRBD1. This CDR3 has 11 amino acids. Germline CDR1 is SGHVS and CDR2 is FQNEAQ. Losses at the gene ends were 8 bases for V and 6 bases for J; bases not matched to a gene: 4. Here the CDR3 reads CASGTGAEQYF. CDR3 in DNA: TGTGCCAGCGGTACAGGGGCCGAGCAGTACTTC.

This clone has just one count. V and J are TRBV27 and TRBJ1-1; D is ambiguous. Germline CDR1 and CDR2: MNHEY and SMNVEV (reference sequence). The CDR3 is made up of 12 amino acids. With 5 bases removed from V and 9 bases from J, the gap between germline ends came to 13 bases. The CDR3 reads CASSPGPVQAFF. The DNA of the CDR3 is TGTGCCAGCAGTCCTGGACCCGTTCAAGCTTTCTTT.